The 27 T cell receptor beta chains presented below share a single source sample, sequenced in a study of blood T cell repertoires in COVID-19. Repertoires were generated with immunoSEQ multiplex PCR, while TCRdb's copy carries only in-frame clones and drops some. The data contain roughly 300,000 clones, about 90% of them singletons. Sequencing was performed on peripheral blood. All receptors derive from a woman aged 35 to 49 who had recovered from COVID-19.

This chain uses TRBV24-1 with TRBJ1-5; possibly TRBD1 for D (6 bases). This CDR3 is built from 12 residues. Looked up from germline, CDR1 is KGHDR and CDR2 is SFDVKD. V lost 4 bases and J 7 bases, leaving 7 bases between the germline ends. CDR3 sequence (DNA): TGTGCCACCAGTGACAGGGGCCAGCCCCAGCATTTT. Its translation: CATSDRGQPQHF.

The CDR3 sequence: CASSLGQRDYNEQFF. The CDR3, as DNA: TGTGCCAGCAGCTTAGGCCAGCGGGACTACAATGAGCAGTTCTTC. The chain links TRBV7-9 to TRBJ2-1; 7 bases are a match to TRBD2. J gave up 3 bases and V 1 base, and 3 bases lay outside the gene matches. The length of the CDR3 is 15 residues. In germline, CDR1 is SEHNR, CDR2 FQNEAQ (reference sequence).

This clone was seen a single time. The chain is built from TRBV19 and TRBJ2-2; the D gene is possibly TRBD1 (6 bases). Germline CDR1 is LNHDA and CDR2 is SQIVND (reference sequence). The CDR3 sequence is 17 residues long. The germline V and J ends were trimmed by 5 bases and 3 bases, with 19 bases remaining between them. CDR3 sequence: CASSFLARSGDTGELFF. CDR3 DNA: TGTGCCAGTAGTTTTCTTGCTCGGTCAGGGGACACCGGGGAGCTGTTTTTT.

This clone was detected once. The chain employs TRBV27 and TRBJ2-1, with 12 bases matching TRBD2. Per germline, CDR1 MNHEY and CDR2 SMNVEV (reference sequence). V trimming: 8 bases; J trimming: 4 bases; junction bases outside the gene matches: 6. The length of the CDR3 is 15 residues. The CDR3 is CASALAGGVYNEQFF. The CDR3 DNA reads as TGTGCCAGCGCTCTAGCGGGGGGGGTTTACAATGAGCAGTTCTTC.

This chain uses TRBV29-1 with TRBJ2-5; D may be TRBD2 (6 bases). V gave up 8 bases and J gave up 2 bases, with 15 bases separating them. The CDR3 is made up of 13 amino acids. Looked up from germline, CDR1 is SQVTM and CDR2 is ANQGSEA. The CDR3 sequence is CSTRWDLQETQYF. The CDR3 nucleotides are TGCAGCACCCGGTGGGACTTACAAGAGACCCAGTACTTC.

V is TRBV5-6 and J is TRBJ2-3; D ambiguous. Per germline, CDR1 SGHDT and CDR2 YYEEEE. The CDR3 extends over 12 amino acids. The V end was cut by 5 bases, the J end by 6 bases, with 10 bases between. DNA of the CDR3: TGTGCCAGCAGGGAATCCGGGGATACGCAGTATTTT. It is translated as CASRESGDTQYF.

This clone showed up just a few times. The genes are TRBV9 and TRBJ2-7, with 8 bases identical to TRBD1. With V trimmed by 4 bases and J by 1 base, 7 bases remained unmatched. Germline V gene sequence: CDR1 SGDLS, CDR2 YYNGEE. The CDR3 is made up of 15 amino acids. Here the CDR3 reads CASSPGTGRSYEQYF. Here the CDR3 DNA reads TGTGCCAGCAGCCCCGGGACAGGAAGATCCTACGAGCAGTACTTC. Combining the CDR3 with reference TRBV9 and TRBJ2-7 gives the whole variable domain DSGVTQTPKHLITATGQRVTLRCSPRSGDLSVYWYQQSLDQGLQFLIQYYNGEERAKGNILERFSAQQFPDLHSELNLSSLELGDSALYFCASSPGTGRSYEQYFGPGTRLTVT.

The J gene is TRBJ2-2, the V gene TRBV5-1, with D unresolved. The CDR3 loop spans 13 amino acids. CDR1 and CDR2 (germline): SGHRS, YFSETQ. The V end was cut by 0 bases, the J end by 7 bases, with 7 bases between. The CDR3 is CASSLESVGELFF. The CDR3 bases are TGCGCCAGCAGCTTGGAGTCAGTCGGGGAGCTGTTTTTT. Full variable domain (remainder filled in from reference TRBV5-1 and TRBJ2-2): KAGVTQTPRYLIKTRGQQVTLSCSPISGHRSVSWYQQTPGQGLQFLFEYFSETQRNKGNFPGRFSGRQFSNSRSEMNVSTLELGDSALYLCASSLESVGELFFGEGSRLTVL.

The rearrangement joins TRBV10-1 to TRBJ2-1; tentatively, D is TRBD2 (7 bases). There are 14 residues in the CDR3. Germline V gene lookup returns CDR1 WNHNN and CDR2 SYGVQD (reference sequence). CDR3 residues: CASRPRGLYNEQFF. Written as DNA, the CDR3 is TGCGCATCACGTCCGCGGGGGCTCTACAATGAGCAGTTCTTC.

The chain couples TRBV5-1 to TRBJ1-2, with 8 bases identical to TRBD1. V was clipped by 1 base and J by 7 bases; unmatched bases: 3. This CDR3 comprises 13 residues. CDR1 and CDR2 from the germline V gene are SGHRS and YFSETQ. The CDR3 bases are TGCGCCAGCAGCTTGTTGACAGGGGTTGGCTACACCTTC. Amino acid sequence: CASSLLTGVGYTF. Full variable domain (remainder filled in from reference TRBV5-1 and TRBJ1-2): KAGVTQTPRYLIKTRGQQVTLSCSPISGHRSVSWYQQTPGQGLQFLFEYFSETQRNKGNFPGRFSGRQFSNSRSEMNVSTLELGDSALYLCASSLLTGVGYTFGSGTRLTVV.

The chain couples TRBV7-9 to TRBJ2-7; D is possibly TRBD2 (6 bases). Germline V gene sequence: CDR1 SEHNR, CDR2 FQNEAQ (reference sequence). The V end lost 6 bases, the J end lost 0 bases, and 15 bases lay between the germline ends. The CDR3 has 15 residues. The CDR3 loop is CASSPLAPSSYEQYF. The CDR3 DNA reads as TGTGCCAGCAGTCCCCTAGCGCCTAGCTCCTACGAGCAGTACTTC. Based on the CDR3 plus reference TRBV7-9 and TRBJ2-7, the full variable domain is DTGVSQNPRHKITKRGQNVTFRCDPISEHNRLYWYRQTLGQGPEFLTYFQNEAQLEKSRLLSDRFSAERPKGSFSTLEIQRTEQGDSAMYLCASSPLAPSSYEQYFGPGTRLTVT.

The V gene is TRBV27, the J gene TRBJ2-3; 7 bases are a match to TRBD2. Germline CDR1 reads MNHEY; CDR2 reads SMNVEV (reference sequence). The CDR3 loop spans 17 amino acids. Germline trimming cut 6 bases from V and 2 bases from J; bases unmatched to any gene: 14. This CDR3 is CASRPLPGRAVTDTQYF. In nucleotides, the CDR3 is TGTGCCAGCAGGCCACTTCCGGGGAGGGCCGTCACAGATACGCAGTATTTT.

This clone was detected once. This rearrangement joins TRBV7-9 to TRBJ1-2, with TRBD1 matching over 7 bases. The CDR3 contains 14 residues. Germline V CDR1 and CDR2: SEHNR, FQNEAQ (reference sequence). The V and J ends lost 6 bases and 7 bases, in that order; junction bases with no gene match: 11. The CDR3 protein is CASRRQGSFFGYTF. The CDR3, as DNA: TGTGCCAGCAGAAGACAGGGCAGCTTTTTTGGCTACACCTTC.

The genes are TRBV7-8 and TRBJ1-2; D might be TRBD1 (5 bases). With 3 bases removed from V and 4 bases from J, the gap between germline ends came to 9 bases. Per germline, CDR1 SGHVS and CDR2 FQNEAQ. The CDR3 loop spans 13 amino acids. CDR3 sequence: CASSLTDSYGYTF. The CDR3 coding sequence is TGTGCCAGCAGCTTGACAGATTCCTATGGCTACACCTTC.

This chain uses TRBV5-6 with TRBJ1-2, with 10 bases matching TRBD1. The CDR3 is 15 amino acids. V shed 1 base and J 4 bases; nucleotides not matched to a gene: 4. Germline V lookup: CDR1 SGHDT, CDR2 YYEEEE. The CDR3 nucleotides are TGTGCCAGCAGCTTGTATGGACAGGGGGGCTATGGCTACACCTTC. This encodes CASSLYGQGGYGYTF.

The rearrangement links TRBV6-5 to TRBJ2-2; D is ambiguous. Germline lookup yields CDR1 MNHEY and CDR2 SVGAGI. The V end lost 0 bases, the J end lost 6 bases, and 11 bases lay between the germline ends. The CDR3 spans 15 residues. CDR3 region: CASSYSAVWAGELFF. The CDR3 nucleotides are TGTGCCAGCAGTTACTCGGCGGTATGGGCCGGGGAGCTGTTTTTT.

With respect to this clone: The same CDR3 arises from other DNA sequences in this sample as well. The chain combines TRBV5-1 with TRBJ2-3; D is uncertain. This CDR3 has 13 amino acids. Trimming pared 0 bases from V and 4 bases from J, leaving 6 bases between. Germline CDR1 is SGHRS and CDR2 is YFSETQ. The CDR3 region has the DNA TGCGCCAGCAGCTTGGTCCCCGCAGATACGCAGTATTTT. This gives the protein CASSLVPADTQYF.

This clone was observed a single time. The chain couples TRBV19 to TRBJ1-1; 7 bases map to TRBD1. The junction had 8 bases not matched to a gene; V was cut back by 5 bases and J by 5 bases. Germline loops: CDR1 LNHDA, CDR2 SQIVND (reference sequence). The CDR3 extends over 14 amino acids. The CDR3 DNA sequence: TGTGCCAGTAGTCGCGGACAGGTCCGGACTGAAGCTTTCTTT. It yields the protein CASSRGQVRTEAFF.

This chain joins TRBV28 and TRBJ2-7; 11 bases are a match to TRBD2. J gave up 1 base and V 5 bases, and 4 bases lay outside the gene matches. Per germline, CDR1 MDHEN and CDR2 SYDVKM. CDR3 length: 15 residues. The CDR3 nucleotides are TGTGCCAGCAGTCCGATAGCGGGGGGGTCCTACGAGCAGTACTTC. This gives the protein CASSPIAGGSYEQYF.

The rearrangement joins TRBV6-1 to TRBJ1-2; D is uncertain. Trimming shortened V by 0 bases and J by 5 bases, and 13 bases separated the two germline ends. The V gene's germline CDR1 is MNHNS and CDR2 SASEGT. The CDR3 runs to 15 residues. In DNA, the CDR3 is TGTGCCAGCAGTGAAGCCCCCGGAGTCGAGTATGGCTACACCTTC. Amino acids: CASSEAPGVEYGYTF.

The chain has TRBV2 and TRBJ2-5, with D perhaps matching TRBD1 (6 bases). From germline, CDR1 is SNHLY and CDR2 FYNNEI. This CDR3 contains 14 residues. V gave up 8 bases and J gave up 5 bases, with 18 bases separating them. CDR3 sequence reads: CASSVGGSGETQYF. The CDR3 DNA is TGTGCCAGCTCCGTTGGGGGCTCCGGGGAGACCCAGTACTTC.

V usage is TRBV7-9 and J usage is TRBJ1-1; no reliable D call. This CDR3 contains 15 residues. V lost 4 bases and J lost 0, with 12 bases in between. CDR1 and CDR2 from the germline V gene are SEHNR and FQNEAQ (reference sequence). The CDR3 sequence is CASSSRTDLNTEAFF. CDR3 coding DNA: TGTGCCAGCAGCTCACGGACGGACTTGAACACTGAAGCTTTCTTT.

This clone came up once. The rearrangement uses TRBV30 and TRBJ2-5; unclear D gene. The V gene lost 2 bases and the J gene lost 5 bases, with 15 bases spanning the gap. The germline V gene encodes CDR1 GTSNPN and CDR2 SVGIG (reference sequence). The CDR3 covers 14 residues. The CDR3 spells CAWSMYQVLETQYF. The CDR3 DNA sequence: TGTGCCTGGAGTATGTATCAGGTCCTGGAGACCCAGTACTTC.

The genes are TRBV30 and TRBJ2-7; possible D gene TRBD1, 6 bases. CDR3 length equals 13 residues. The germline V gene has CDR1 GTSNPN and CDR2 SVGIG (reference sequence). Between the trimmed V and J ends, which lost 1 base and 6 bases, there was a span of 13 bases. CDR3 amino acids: CAWSAGTSAEQYF. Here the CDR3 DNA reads TGTGCCTGGAGTGCCGGGACATCCGCCGAGCAGTACTTC.

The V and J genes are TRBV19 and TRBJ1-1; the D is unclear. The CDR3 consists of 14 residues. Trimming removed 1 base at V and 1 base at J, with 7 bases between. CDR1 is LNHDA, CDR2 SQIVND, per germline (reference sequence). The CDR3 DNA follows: TGTGCCAGTAGTATAGGAGGTTCGAACACTGAAGCTTTCTTT. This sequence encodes CASSIGGSNTEAFF.

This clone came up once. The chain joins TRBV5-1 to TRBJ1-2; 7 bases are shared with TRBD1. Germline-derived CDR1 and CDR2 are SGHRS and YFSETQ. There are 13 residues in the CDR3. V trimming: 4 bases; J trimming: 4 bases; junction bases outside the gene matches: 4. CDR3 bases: TGCGCCAGCAGCACGACAGGGTCCTATGGCTACACCTTC. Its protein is CASSTTGSYGYTF.

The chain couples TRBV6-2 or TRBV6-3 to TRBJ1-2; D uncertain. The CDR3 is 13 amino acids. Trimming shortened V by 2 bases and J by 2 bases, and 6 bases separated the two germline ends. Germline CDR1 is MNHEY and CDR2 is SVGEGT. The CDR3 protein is CASSYLGNYGYTF. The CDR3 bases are TGTGCCAGCAGTTACCTAGGAAACTATGGCTACACCTTC.